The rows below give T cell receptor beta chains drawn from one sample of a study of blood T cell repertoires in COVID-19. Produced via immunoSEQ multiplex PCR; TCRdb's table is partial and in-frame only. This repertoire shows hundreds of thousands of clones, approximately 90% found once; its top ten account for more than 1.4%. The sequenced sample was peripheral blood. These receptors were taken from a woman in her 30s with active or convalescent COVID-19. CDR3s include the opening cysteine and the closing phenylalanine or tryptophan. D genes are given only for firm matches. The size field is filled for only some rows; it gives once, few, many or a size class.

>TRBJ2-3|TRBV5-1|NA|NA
TGCGCCAGCAGCTCCTCAGGGGGCACAGATACGCAGTATTTT
CASSSSGGTDTQYF
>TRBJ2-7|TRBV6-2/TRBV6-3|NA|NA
TGTGCCAGCAGTCCAGATGAGACAGGAAGATACGAGCAGTACTTC
CASSPDETGRYEQYF
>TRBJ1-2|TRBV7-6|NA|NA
TGTGCCAGCAGCCCCGGACAGAGCTATGGCTACACCTTC
CASSPGQSYGYTF
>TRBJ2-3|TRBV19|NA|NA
TGTGCCAGTAGTATCGACTCCTCTAGCACAGATACGCAGTATTTT
CASSIDSSSTDTQYF
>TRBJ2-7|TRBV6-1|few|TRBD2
TGTGCCAGCAGTTCTAGCGGGGGGTTCCTCGACGAGCAGTACTTC
CASSSSGGFLDEQYF
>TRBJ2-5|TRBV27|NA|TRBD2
TGTGCCAGCAGTAATGGACTAGCGGGAGACTTGGAGACCCAGTACTTC
CASSNGLAGDLETQYF
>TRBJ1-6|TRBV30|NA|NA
TGTGCCTTTTCCGGGGGGGCCTCATCACCCCTCCACTTT
CAFSGGASSPLHF
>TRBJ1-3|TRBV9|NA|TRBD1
TGTGCCAGCAGCCCGCCCGGGACAGGGGATGGGGGGGCCGGAAACACCATATATTTT
CASSPPGTGDGGAGNTIYF
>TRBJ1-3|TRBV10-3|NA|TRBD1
TGTGCCATCAGTGATGCGGTACAGGGGGAAGGAAACACCATATATTTT
CAISDAVQGEGNTIYF
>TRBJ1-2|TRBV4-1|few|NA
TGCGCCAGCAGCACAGGGTCCCTAGCTAACTATGGCTACACCTTC
CASSTGSLANYGYTF
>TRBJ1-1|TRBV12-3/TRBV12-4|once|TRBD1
TGTGCCAGCAGTTTTGGACAGGATGAAGCTTTCTTT
CASSFGQDEAFF
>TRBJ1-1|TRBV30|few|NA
TGTGCCTGGAGTCCCCCAAGGGGCAGGGCGGCTGAAGCTTTCTTT
CAWSPPRGRAAEAFF
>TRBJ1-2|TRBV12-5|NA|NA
TGTGCTAGTGGTTTGGTACGAGGGGGGGACTCTAACTATGGCTACACCTTC
CASGLVRGGDSNYGYTF
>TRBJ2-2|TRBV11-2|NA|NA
TGTGCCAGCAGCTTCTTCGGGAGCGCAGGGGAGCTGTTTTTT
CASSFFGSAGELFF
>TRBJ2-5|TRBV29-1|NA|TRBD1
TGCAGCGCCCTGACAGGGGTGGCCCAGTACTTC
CSALTGVAQYF
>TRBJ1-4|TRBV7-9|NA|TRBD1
TGTGCCAGCAGCATGAAGACAGGGTCTAGTGAAAAACTGTTTTTT
CASSMKTGSSEKLFF
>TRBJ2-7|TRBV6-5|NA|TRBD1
TGTGCCAGCAGTTATGGACAGGGGGAGGTATACTACGAGCAGTACTTC
CASSYGQGEVYYEQYF
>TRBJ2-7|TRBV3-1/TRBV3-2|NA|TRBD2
TGTGCCAGCAGCCAACCGCAACTAGCGGGGGGTTTTTACGAGCAGTACTTC
CASSQPQLAGGFYEQYF
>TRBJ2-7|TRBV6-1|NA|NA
TGTGCCAGCAGTGACGGGACACCCCCCGAGCAGTACTTC
CASSDGTPPEQYF
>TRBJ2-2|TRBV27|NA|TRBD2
TGTGCCAGCAGTCGGAATAGCGGGGGAAACACCGGGGAGCTGTTTTTT
CASSRNSGGNTGELFF
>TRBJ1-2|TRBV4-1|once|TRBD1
TGCGCCAGCAGCCAAGATTCCCCAGGGGGCCTCGACTATGGCTACACCTTC
CASSQDSPGGLDYGYTF
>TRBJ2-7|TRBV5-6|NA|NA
TGTGCCAGCAGCTCAGGGCACGAGCAGTACTTC
CASSSGHEQYF
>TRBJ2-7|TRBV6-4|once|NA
TGTGCCAGCAGTGCAAGGGAGGAATCCGAGCAGTACTTC
CASSAREESEQYF
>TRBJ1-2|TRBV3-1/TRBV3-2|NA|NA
TGTGCCAGCAGCCAAACTACGGGACACCCTGGCTACACCTTC
CASSQTTGHPGYTF
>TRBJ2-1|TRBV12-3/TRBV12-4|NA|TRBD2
TGTGCCAGCAGCAAAGGACTAGCGGGCTTCTTC
CASSKGLAGFF
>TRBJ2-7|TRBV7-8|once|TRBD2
TGTGCCAGCAGCTTAGCGACTAGCGGGCCCTACGAGCAGTACTTC
CASSLATSGPYEQYF
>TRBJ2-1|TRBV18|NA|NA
TGTGCCAGCTCACCGCCCCAGGGTACCCAATCCTACAATGAGCAGTTCTTC
CASSPPQGTQSYNEQFF
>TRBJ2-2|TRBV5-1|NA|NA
TGCGCCAGCAGCTCCGGACTTGACACCGGGGAGCTGTTTTTT
CASSSGLDTGELFF
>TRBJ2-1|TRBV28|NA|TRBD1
TGTGCCAGCAGTTTATACGTGACAGGGCCACCTTACAATGAGCAGTTCTTC
CASSLYVTGPPYNEQFF
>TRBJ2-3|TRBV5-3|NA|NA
TGTGCCAGAAGCTTGTATCTCTCTAGCACAGATACGCAGTATTTT
CARSLYLSSTDTQYF
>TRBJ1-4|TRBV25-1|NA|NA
TGTGCCAGCAGTGGGGGGGATGGGGTTTACGAAAAACTGTTTTTT
CASSGGDGVYEKLFF
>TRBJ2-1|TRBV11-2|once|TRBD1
TGTGCCAGCAGCTCCCTAGACAGGGCCGGTGAGCAGTTCTTC
CASSSLDRAGEQFF
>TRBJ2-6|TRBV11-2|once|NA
TGTGCCAGCAGCCCAGAAGGGCGGGCTCCCTCTGGGGCCAACGTCCTGACTTTC
CASSPEGRAPSGANVLTF
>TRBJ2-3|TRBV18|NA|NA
TGTGCCAGCTCACCACTGTCGGGCACAGATACGCAGTATTTT
CASSPLSGTDTQYF
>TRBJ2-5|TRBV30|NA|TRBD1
TGTGCCTGGAGTGCCGCTATTCCGGGACAGGGGGAGACCCAGTACTTC
CAWSAAIPGQGETQYF
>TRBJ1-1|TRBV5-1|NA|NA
TGCGCCAGCAGCACTGGGGGGTTGAACACTGAAGCTTTCTTT
CASSTGGLNTEAFF
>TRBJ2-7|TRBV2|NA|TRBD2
TGTGCCAGCAGTGCCTTACTCTGGACTAGCGGCTCCTACGAGCAGTACTTC
CASSALLWTSGSYEQYF
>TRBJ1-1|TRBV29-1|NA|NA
TGCAGCGTTGATCGGGGTGGTGACACTGAAGCTTTCTTT
CSVDRGGDTEAFF
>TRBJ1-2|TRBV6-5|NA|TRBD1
TGTGCCAGCATTCGGGACAGGGCTAACTATGGCTACACCTTC
CASIRDRANYGYTF
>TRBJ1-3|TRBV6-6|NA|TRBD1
TGTGCCAGCAGTTATACAGGGGCCTCCTCTGGAAACACCATATATTTT
CASSYTGASSGNTIYF
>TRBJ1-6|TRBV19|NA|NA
TGTGCCAGTAGTATCGAGGGGAGGAATTCACCCCTCCACTTT
CASSIEGRNSPLHF
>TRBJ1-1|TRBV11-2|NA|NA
TGTGCCAGCAGCTTTGACAGATATAACACTGAAGCTTTCTTT
CASSFDRYNTEAFF
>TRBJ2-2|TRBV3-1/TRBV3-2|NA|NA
TGTGCCAGCAGCACGAGGGGGACCGGGGAGCTGTTTTTT
CASSTRGTGELFF
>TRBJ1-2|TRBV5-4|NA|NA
TGTGCCAGCAGCAATGGGGGGGAATACTATGGCTACACCTTC
CASSNGGEYYGYTF
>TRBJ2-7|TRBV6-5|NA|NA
TGTGCCAGCAAAAGGACACCCTCCTACGAGCAGTACTTC
CASKRTPSYEQYF